This T cell receptor (beta chain) was recorded in a study of T cells in Graves' hyperthyroidism and ophthalmopathy. This clonotype has a count of ten or more. RNA transcripts were the template for amplifying TCR beta CDR3 regions. The HTBI set primed first-round TCR CDR3 RT-PCR. One entry per CDR3 protein results from TCRdb running MiXCR on the multiplex PCR reads. The table records fewer than 350,000 distinct CDR3 sequences, roughly 20% of them present only once. The J segment lost 4 bases and the V segment lost 2 bases, leaving 13 bases of the junction unmatched. Germline CDR1 SNHLY, CDR2 FYNNEI. CDR3 length: 18 residues.

The sequenced sample consisted of blood. The clonotype was recovered from a woman in her forties or fifties with Graves' hyperthyroidism. V and J are TRBV2 and TRBJ1-2; 10 nucleotides match TRBD1. This chain's CDR3 is CASSESGTGTGATYGYTF. CDR3 bases: TGTGCCAGCAGTGAATCTGGAACCGGGACAGGGGCTACCTATGGCTACACCTTC.